What follows is one T cell receptor (beta chain) and its context. This CDR3 contains 15 residues. V was pared by 5 bases and J by 6 bases, with 3 bases of the junction left unmatched. CDR1 is SGHTA, CDR2 FQGNSA, per germline. The record originates from a study of patients and donors after allogeneic stem cell transplantation. MiXCR was run by TCRdb on the RT-PCR reads, yielding one entry per CDR3 protein. The sample holds fewer than 500,000 distinct CDR3 sequences, approximately 16% seen once. The specimen was blood, either unsorted or a sorted T cell fraction (not recorded which). The J gene is TRBJ2-2, the V gene TRBV7-2; TRBD2 aligns across 13 bases. The origin of this receptor is a human donor who was either an allogeneic HSCT recipient or a stem cell or donor lymphocyte infusion donor (not recorded which). It is not recorded whose cells these are; they may come from a transplant donor. CDR3 in amino acids: CASSLGLAGPGELFF. The CDR3 nucleotides are TGTGCCAGCAGCCTGGGACTAGCGGGACCCGGGGAGCTGTTTTTT. The whole variable domain, filled in from reference TRBV7-2 and TRBJ2-2, reads GAGVSQSPSNKVTEKGKDVELRCDPISGHTALYWYRQSLGQGLEFLIYFQGNSAPDKSGLPSDRFSAERTGGSVSTLTIQRTQQEDSAVYLCASSLGLAGPGELFFGEGSRLTVL.